This T cell receptor (beta chain) was captured by sequencing in a study of OX40 agonist ivuxolimab in advanced cancers. Patients were ineligible given autoimmune disease history or systemic immunosuppression. This CDR3 is 15 amino acids long. CDR1 and CDR2 (germline): SEHNR, FQNEAQ (reference sequence). Trimming cost V 5 bases and J 2 bases, with 13 bases left between them. The repertoire was sequenced with immunoSEQ multiplex PCR; TCRdb's copy has only in-frame clones and lacks some. In the table there are some 100,000 clones, around 84% of which are singletons. The gene calls are TRBV7-9 and TRBJ1-5; perhaps TRBD1 as D (6 bases). The sequenced sample was CD4+ or CD8+ T cells sorted from blood, obtained in a trial of the OX40 agonist ivuxolimab. The sequence was collected from an adult with an advanced solid tumor such as melanoma, head and neck, liver or kidney cancer. CDR3: CASSPSRGGNQPQHF. CDR3 coding DNA: TGTGCCAGCAGCCCCAGCAGGGGTGGCAATCAGCCCCAGCATTTT.